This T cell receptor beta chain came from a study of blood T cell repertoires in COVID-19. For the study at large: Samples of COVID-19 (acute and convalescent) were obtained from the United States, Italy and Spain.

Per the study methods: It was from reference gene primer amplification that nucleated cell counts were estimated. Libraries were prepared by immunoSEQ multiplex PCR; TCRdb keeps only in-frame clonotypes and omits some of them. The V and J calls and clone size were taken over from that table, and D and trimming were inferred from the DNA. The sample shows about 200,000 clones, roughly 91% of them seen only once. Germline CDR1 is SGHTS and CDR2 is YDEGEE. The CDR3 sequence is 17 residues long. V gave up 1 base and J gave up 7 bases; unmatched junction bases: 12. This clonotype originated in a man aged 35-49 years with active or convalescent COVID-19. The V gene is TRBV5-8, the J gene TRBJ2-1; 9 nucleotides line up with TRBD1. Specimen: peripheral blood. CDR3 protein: CASSLLTRDRVGNEQFF. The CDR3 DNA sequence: TGTGCCAGCAGCTTGCTAACCCGGGACAGGGTTGGTAATGAGCAGTTCTTC.